This record looks at one T cell receptor beta chain sequence and its context. This specimen comes from a study of OX40 agonist ivuxolimab in advanced cancers. Data came from immunoSEQ multiplex PCR; TCRdb stores just in-frame clones and leaves some out. Among 75,000 to 100,000 clones listed, around 87% were seen once. The origin of this receptor is an adult with an advanced solid tumor such as melanoma, head and neck, liver or kidney cancer. The material sequenced was CD4+ or CD8+ T cells sorted from blood, taken in a trial of the OX40 agonist ivuxolimab.

The CDR3 loop reads CASRTGTTDTQYF. Here the CDR3 DNA reads TGTGCCAGCAGGACGGGAACGACAGATACGCAGTATTTT. J is TRBJ2-3 and V is TRBV2, with D possibly TRBD2 on 5 matching bases. Trimming shortened V by 6 bases and J by 3 bases, and 10 bases separated the two germline ends. Germline V gives CDR1 SNHLY, CDR2 FYNNEI. The CDR3 spans 13 residues.